The clone carrying this T cell receptor beta chain appeared once. This sequence may be a read error, since a much larger clone differs from it by one base. This CDR3 spans 14 amino acids. The germline V gene encodes CDR1 SQVTM and CDR2 ANQGSEA. V was cut by 3 bases and J by 3 bases, with 12 bases left in between. This specimen comes from a study of read filtering for tumor transcriptome and immune sequencing. Molecular barcoded adaptors covering alpha/delta and beta/gamma chains were used on roughly 400 ng RNA. In TCRdb, the reads were re-called with MiXCR into one record per CDR3 protein. The sample yields about 50,000 distinct CDR3 sequences, roughly 18% seen once.

The clonotype originates from a donor at least 40 years old with multiple myeloma. V usage is TRBV29-1 and J usage is TRBJ2-4; D might be TRBD1 (5 bases). The sample taken for sequencing was a population of CD138-negative cells sorted from bone marrow. The CDR3 spells CSVDARQLKNIQYF. The CDR3 DNA reads TGCAGCGTTGATGCGAGACAGCTCAAAAACATTCAGTACTTC.